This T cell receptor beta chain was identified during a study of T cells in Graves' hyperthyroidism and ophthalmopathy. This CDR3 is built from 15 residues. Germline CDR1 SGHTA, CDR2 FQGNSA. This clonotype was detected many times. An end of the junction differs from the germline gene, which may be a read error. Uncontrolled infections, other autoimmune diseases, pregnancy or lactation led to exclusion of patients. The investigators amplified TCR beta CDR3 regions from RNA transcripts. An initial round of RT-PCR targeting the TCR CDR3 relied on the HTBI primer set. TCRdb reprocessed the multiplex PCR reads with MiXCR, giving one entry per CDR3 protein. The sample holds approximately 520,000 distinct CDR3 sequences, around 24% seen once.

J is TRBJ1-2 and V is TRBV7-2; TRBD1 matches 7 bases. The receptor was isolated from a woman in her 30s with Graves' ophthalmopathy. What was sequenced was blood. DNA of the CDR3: TGTGTCAGCAGCTCCATCGGGACAGCTAACTATGGCTACACCTTC. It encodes CVSSSIGTANYGYTF. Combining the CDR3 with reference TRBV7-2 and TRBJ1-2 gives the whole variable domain GAGVSQSPSNKVTEKGKDVELRCDPISGHTALYWYRQSLGQGLEFLIYFQGNSAPDKSGLPSDRFSAERTGGSVSTLTIQRTQQEDSAVYLCVSSSIGTANYGYTFGSGTRLTVV.